What follows is one TCR beta chain and its context. Its specificity is unknown. One end of the junction is discordant with germline, which a read error may explain. Germline V lookup: CDR1 SEHNR, CDR2 FQNEAQ (reference sequence). This CDR3 has 14 residues. These data are taken from a study of glioma-infiltrating T cells. Using RNA template, CDR3s of TCR alpha and beta were amplified with iRepertoire arm-PCR. For one-step reverse transcription and amplification, 100-400 ng of tissue mRNA or PBMC total RNA was used. Each CDR3 protein is one row after TCRdb ran MiXCR on the multiplex PCR reads. The repertoire holds about 93,000 distinct CDR3 sequences, with around 37% as singletons. Points from the study as a whole: Above-expected tissue-blood divergence occurred in all gliomas, most in low-grade ones.

The sequenced sample was glioma tissue, nonneoplastic brain tissue, or PBMCs (not recorded which). The gene calls are TRBV7-9 and TRBJ1-2; perhaps TRBD1 as D (5 bases). The receptor's source is a human donor with low-grade glioma or glioblastoma, undergoing nonglioma brain surgery, or in good health (not recorded which). CDR3 amino acids: CASVTGTVNYGYNF. Written as DNA, the CDR3 is TGTGCCAGCGTAACCGGGACCGTTAACTATGGCTACAACTTC.